Below, 13 T cell receptor beta chains from the same sample are listed, as sequenced in a study of blood T cell repertoires in COVID-19. Assay used: immunoSEQ multiplex PCR; TCRdb lists only in-frame clones, some missing. The sample has under 170,000 clones, 65% to 90% seen once; the top ten hold under 3.5%. Sequencing used peripheral blood. These receptors all come from a man between 65 and 85 years old with acute or convalescent COVID-19.

This clone was observed a single time. V and J are TRBV11-3 and TRBJ1-1; 10 positions agree with TRBD1. Germline CDR1 SGHNT, CDR2 YENEEA. Germline trimming cut 1 base from V and 7 bases from J; bases unmatched to any gene: 0. The CDR3 consists of 13 residues. CDR3 sequence: CASSLGDRGEAFF. In DNA, the CDR3 is TGTGCCAGCAGCTTAGGGGACAGGGGTGAAGCTTTCTTT.

The rearrangement uses TRBV28 and TRBJ1-2; 7 nucleotides agree with TRBD1. In germline, CDR1 is MDHEN, CDR2 SYDVKM. V was clipped by 7 bases and J by 8 bases; unmatched bases: 7. The CDR3 runs 12 residues. CDR3 residues: CASIDRVGGYTF. The DNA of the CDR3 is TGTGCCAGCATTGACAGGGTGGGAGGCTACACCTTC.

The chain couples TRBV5-4 to TRBJ2-7; 9 bases agree with TRBD1. The CDR3 extends over 13 amino acids. V shed 5 bases and J 6 bases; nucleotides not matched to a gene: 6. Germline assignment: CDR1 SGHNT and CDR2 YYREEE (reference sequence). CDR3 bases: TGTGCCAGCAGAACCGGGACAGGGACCGAGCAGTACTTC. It yields the protein CASRTGTGTEQYF.

V gene TRBV29-1 combines with J gene TRBJ1-1; TRBD1 matches at 9 bases. This CDR3 comprises 13 residues. Germline CDR1 reads SQVTM; CDR2 reads ANQGSEA. Trimming at V came to 7 bases and at J to 2 bases, leaving 5 bases not matched to a gene. The CDR3 sequence: CSAPGQGNTEAFF. The CDR3, as DNA: TGCAGCGCCCCGGGACAGGGAAACACTGAAGCTTTCTTT.

The gene calls are TRBV7-2 and TRBJ1-1; TRBD1 matches at 9 bases. CDR1 and CDR2 (germline): SGHTA, FQGNSA. CDR3 size: 15 residues. V shed 5 bases and J 1 base; nucleotides not matched to a gene: 5. The CDR3 DNA reads as TGTGCCAGCAGCCCGAGGACAGGGGAGAACACTGAAGCTTTCTTT. Protein sequence: CASSPRTGENTEAFF. The full variable domain, completed using reference TRBV7-2 and TRBJ1-1, is GAGVSQSPSNKVTEKGKDVELRCDPISGHTALYWYRQSLGQGLEFLIYFQGNSAPDKSGLPSDRFSAERTGGSVSTLTIQRTQQEDSAVYLCASSPRTGENTEAFFGQGTRLTVV.

The chain joins TRBV30 to TRBJ2-7; 10 bases are shared with TRBD2. The V and J ends lost 0 bases and 4 bases, in that order; junction bases with no gene match: 9. Germline values: CDR1 GTSNPN, CDR2 SVGIG (reference sequence). The CDR3 covers 16 residues. DNA of the CDR3: TGTGCCTGGAGTGTACAAATAGCGGGAGGCCAATACGAGCAGTACTTC. It codes for CAWSVQIAGGQYEQYF. Variable domain in full (rest from reference TRBV30 and TRBJ2-7): SQTIHQWPATLVQPVGSPLSLECTVEGTSNPNLYWYRQAAGRGLQLLFYSVGIGQISSEVPQNLSASRPQDRQFILSSKKLLLSDSGFYLCAWSVQIAGGQYEQYFGPGTRLTVT.

V gene TRBV5-5 combines with J gene TRBJ2-4; 11 positions agree with TRBD2. This CDR3 spans 15 amino acids. V dropped 0 bases and J dropped 6; count of bases not matched to a gene: 2. In germline, CDR1 is SGHKS, CDR2 YYEKEE (reference sequence). This CDR3 reads CASSLEGTSGNIQYF. The CDR3 DNA reads TGTGCCAGCAGCTTGGAAGGGACTAGCGGAAACATTCAGTACTTC.

As to this clone: This same CDR3 is encoded by further DNA sequences in the sample. The rearrangement uses TRBV5-1 and TRBJ2-5; the match to TRBD1 covers 7 bases. The germline CDR1 and CDR2 sequences are SGHRS and YFSETQ. The CDR3 is 14 amino acids. V lost 1 base to trimming and J lost 2 bases; unmatched junction nucleotides: 2. DNA of the CDR3: TGCGCCAGCAGCTTGTCCAGGGGGCAAGAGACCCAGTACTTC. It specifies CASSLSRGQETQYF.

The chain joins TRBV12-3 or TRBV12-4 to TRBJ1-6; D gene uncertain. Trimming left V 3 bases short and J 8 bases short, with 5 bases between. This CDR3 is 12 amino acids long. CDR3 residues: CASSFQDSPLHF. The CDR3 DNA reads as TGTGCCAGCAGTTTTCAGGATTCACCCCTCCACTTT.

J is TRBJ1-5 and V is TRBV19; possibly TRBD1 for D (6 bases). The CDR3 totals 14 residues. The germline V gene has CDR1 LNHDA and CDR2 SQIVND (reference sequence). Trimming cost V 3 bases and J 5 bases, with 11 bases left between them. The CDR3 DNA follows: TGTGCCAGTAGTATTTTATCAGGGGATCAGCCCCAGCATTTT. This encodes CASSILSGDQPQHF.

The J gene is TRBJ2-1, the V gene TRBV11-3; D perhaps matches TRBD2 (5 bases). The CDR3 contains 16 residues. Germline lookup yields CDR1 SGHNT and CDR2 YENEEA. Trimming stripped 1 base from V and 2 bases from J, with 12 bases between. The CDR3 sequence is CASSLVWEPPYNEQFF. The CDR3 DNA reads TGTGCCAGCAGCTTAGTATGGGAGCCCCCCTACAATGAGCAGTTCTTC.

V is TRBV18 and J is TRBJ2-3; 7 nucleotides match TRBD1. Germline V gives CDR1 KGHSH, CDR2 LQKENI. The CDR3 covers 13 residues. The V and J ends lost 3 bases and 4 bases, in that order; junction bases with no gene match: 1. This chain's CDR3 is CASSPTGPDTQYF. The CDR3 DNA follows: TGTGCCAGCTCACCGACAGGGCCAGATACGCAGTATTTT.

Comment on this clone: Other nucleotide sequences in the sample specify the same CDR3. The chain combines TRBV7-2 with TRBJ2-7, with 7 bases that match TRBD1. The germline CDR1 and CDR2 sequences are SGHTA and FQGNSA. The V and J ends lost 5 bases and 3 bases, in that order; junction bases with no gene match: 4. This CDR3 has 13 amino acids. DNA for the CDR3: TGTGCCAGCAGCCCAGGGACAGTCTACGAGCAGTACTTC. Protein sequence: CASSPGTVYEQYF.